Presented here are 4 T cell receptor beta chains from one specimen sequenced in a study of T cells after yellow fever vaccination. TCRdb reprocessed the 5' RACE reads via MiXCR and lists one record per CDR3 protein. The sample gives 40,000 to 50,000 distinct CDR3 sequences, 6.8% of which show up once; approximately 16% is in the top ten. This specimen was CD8+ T cells not binding an NS4B(214-222) dextramer, sorted from PBMCs, taken 45 days after the yellow fever booster vaccination. These receptors originate from a man aged 25 to 40 who received the YFV17D yellow fever vaccine.

This clonotype was seen many times. The rearrangement uses TRBV30 and TRBJ2-2; 9 positions match TRBD1. Germline V CDR1 and CDR2: GTSNPN, SVGIG (reference sequence). With 7 bases clipped from V and 7 bases from J, the junction kept 4 bases outside the gene matches. The CDR3 sequence is 12 residues long. The CDR3 DNA sequence: TGTGCCTTGGGACAGGGAATCGGGGAGCTGTTTTTT. Translated, it gives CALGQGIGELFF.

This clonotype was detected ten times or more. The chain employs TRBV28 and TRBJ2-7, with 10 positions matching TRBD2. V trimming: 1 base; J trimming: 2 bases; junction bases outside the gene matches: 8. Germline-derived CDR1 and CDR2 are MDHEN and SYDVKM. The CDR3 runs to 17 residues. The CDR3 loop is CASSLSLTSGSAYEQYF. CDR3 nucleotide sequence: TGTGCCAGCAGTTTATCCTTGACTAGCGGGTCCGCCTACGAGCAGTACTTC.

This clonotype was seen many times. The V gene is TRBV12-3 or TRBV12-4, the J gene TRBJ2-7, with no clear D. Trimming stripped 7 bases from V and 3 bases from J, with 10 bases between. This CDR3 spans 12 amino acids. CDR3 sequence (DNA): TGTGCCAGCACCCTCGACGGCTACGAGCAGTACTTC. As protein: CASTLDGYEQYF.

This clonotype was recorded at least ten times. CDR3 coding DNA: TGTGCCAGCAGCGTTGGACTAGCTGGCACAGATACGCAGTATTTT. It yields the protein CASSVGLAGTDTQYF. The chain employs TRBV11-2 and TRBJ2-3; 8 nucleotides match TRBD2. This CDR3 region has 15 residues. The germline CDR1 and CDR2 sequences are SGHAT and FQNNGV. V trimming: 5 bases; J trimming: 1 base; junction bases outside the gene matches: 5.